What follows is one TCR beta chain and its context. Trimming removed 4 bases at V and 4 bases at J, with 16 bases between. The CDR3 loop spans 15 amino acids. Germline V CDR1 and CDR2: MNHNS, SASEGT. The source of the sample is a study of OX40 agonist ivuxolimab in advanced cancers. The protocol was immunoSEQ multiplex PCR, while the TCRdb copy is restricted to in-frame clones and leaves out a portion. The sample yields about 38,000 clones, 60% to 85% seen once. The gene calls are TRBV6-1 and TRBJ2-5; a weak D match, TRBD1 (6 bases). This specimen was CD4+ or CD8+ T cells sorted from blood, taken in a trial of the OX40 agonist ivuxolimab. This TCR was recovered from an adult with an advanced solid tumor such as melanoma, head and neck, liver or kidney cancer. DNA for the CDR3: TGTGCCAGCAGTGCAGAGGGACATGTCAGAGAGACCCAGTACTTC. Its protein product is CASSAEGHVRETQYF.